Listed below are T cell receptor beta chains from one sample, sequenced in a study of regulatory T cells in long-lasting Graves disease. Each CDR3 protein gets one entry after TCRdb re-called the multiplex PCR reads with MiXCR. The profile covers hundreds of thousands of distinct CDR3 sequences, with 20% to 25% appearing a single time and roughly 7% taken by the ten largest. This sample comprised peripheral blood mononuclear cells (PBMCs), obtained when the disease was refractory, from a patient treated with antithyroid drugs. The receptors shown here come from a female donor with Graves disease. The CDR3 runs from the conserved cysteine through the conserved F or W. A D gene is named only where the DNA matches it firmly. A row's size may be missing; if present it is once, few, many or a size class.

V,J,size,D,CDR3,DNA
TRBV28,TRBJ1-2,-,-,CASIGGHRGGYTF,TGTGCCAGCATCGGGGGACATAGAGGTGGCTACACCTTC
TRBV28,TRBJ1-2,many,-,CASNPPEGAYGYTF,TGTGCCAGCAACCCGCCGGAGGGCGCCTATGGCTACACCTTC
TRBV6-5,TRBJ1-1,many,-,CASSYVLRGHPNTEAFF,TGTGCCAGCAGTTACGTTTTACGGGGACACCCGAACACTGAAGCTTTCTTT
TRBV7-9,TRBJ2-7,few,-,CASSREGYYEQYF,TGTGCCAGCAGCCGCGAGGGGTACTACGAGCAGTACTTC
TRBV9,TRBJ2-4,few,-,CASSARPGPENIQYF,TGTGCCAGCAGCGCCCGACCGGGACCAGAAAACATTCAGTACTTC
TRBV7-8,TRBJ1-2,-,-,CASSLEGGLGYGYTF,TGTGCCAGCAGCCTAGAAGGGGGATTGGGCTATGGCTACACCTTC
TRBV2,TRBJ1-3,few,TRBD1,CASRALQGAKGGNTIYF,TGTGCCAGCAGGGCCCTACAGGGGGCAAAGGGTGGAAACACCATATATTTT
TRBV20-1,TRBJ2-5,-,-,CSATGQQETQYF,TGCAGTGCTACCGGACAGCAAGAGACCCAGTACTTC
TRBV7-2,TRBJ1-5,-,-,CASSDTGNQPQHF,TGTGCCAGCAGCGACACGGGCAATCAGCCCCAGCATTTT
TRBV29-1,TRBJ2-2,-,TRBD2,CSVPGLAGGSTGELFF,TGCAGCGTACCGGGACTAGCGGGAGGGAGCACCGGGGAGCTGTTTTTT
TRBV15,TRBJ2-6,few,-,CATSRDRGVVGANVLTF,TGTGCCACCAGCAGAGATAGAGGGGTGGTAGGGGCCAACGTCCTGACTTTC
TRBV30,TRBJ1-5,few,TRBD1,CAWSTGQGDQPQHF,TGTGCCTGGAGTACGGGACAGGGAGATCAGCCCCAGCATTTT
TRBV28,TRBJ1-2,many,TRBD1,CTSSRGQGRRGYTF,TGTACCAGCAGTCGTGGACAGGGGAGAAGAGGCTACACCTTC
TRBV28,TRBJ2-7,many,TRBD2,CASSTTSGSPPYEQYF,TGTGCCAGCAGTACGACTAGCGGGAGTCCCCCCTACGAGCAGTACTTC
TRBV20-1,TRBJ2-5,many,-,CSARSGGFYQETQYF,TGCAGTGCTAGATCTGGGGGTTTTTACCAAGAGACCCAGTACTTC
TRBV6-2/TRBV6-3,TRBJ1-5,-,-,CASSYSSGRSNQPQHF,TGTGCCAGCAGTTACTCTTCCGGACGGAGCAATCAGCCCCAGCATTTT
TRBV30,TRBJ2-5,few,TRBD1,CAWSERDRDLETQYF,TGTGCCTGGAGTGAACGGGACAGGGACTTGGAGACCCAGTACTTC
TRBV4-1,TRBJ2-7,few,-,CASSQVGKRAYEQYF,TGCGCCAGCAGCCAAGTGGGGAAGCGGGCGTACGAGCAGTACTTC
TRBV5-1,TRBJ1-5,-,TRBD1,CASSLGDRGQGQPQHF,TGCGCCAGCAGCTTGGGTGACAGGGGGCAGGGTCAGCCCCAGCATTTT
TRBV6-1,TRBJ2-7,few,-,CASRVFPDGSYEQYF,TGTGCCAGCAGAGTTTTTCCCGACGGTTCCTACGAGCAGTACTTC
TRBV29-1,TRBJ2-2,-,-,CSVVSSAKNTGELFF,TGCAGCGTTGTATCTAGCGCAAAGAACACCGGGGAGCTGTTTTTT
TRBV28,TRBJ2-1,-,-,CASSLLTGEGYNEQFF,TGTGCCAGCAGTTTATTAACAGGGGAGGGGTACAATGAGCAGTTCTTC
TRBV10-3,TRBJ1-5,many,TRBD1,CAISEATGANQPQHF,TGTGCCATCAGTGAAGCGACAGGGGCCAATCAGCCCCAGCATTTT
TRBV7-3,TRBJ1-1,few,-,CASSLWPFSEAFF,TGTGCCAGCAGCTTATGGCCGTTTTCGGAAGCTTTCTTT
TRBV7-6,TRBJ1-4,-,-,CASSPTLANEKLFF,TGTGCCAGCAGCCCAACATTGGCTAATGAAAAACTGTTTTTT
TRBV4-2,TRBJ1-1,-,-,CASSQQTQNTEAFF,TGTGCCAGCAGCCAACAAACACAGAACACTGAAGCTTTCTTT
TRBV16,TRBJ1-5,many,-,CASSPDGPGQPQHF,TGTGCCAGCAGTCCCGACGGTCCCGGACAGCCCCAGCATTTT
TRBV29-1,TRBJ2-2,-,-,CSVEISRGAAGELFF,TGCAGCGTTGAGATCTCCAGGGGGGCAGCCGGGGAGCTGTTTTTT
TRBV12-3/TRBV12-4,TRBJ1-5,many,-,CASSIGPTSNQPQHF,TGTGCCAGCAGTATCGGCCCCACGAGCAATCAGCCCCAGCATTTT
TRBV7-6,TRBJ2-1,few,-,CASSLVQAYNEQFF,TGTGCCAGCAGCTTAGTTCAAGCCTACAATGAGCAGTTCTTC
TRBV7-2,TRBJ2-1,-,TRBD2,CASILAGGMSYNEQFF,TGTGCCAGCATCCTAGCGGGGGGGATGTCCTACAATGAGCAGTTCTTC
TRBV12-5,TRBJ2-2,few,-,CASGLPRRAAFAELFF,TGTGCTAGTGGTTTACCCCGGAGGGCGGCATTCGCGGAGCTGTTTTTT
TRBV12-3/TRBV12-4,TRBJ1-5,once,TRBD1,CASSPDRGLNSNQPQHF,TGTGCCAGCAGTCCGGACAGGGGGCTTAATAGCAATCAGCCCCAGCATTTT
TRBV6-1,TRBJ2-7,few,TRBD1,CASSTRTGKNEQYF,TGTGCCAGCAGTACCCGGACAGGGAAGAACGAGCAGTACTTC
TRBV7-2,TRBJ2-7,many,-,CASSRIDYEQYF,TGTGCCAGCAGCCGGATAGATTACGAGCAGTACTTC
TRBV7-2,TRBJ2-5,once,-,CASSLKGGVEETQYF,TGTGCCAGCAGCCTTAAGGGGGGGGTGGAAGAGACCCAGTACTTC
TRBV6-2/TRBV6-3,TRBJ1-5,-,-,CASSPNTEGQPQHF,TGTGCCAGCAGCCCCAACACCGAGGGACAGCCCCAGCATTTT
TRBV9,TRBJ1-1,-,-,CASNDGRLNTEAFF,TGTGCCAGCAACGACGGACGGCTGAACACTGAAGCTTTCTTT
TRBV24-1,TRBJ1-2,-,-,CATSAPEGYTF,TGTGCCACCAGTGCGCCCGAGGGCTACACCTTC
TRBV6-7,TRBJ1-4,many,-,CASSYSLPLNEKLFF,TGTGCCAGCAGTTACTCTCTACCGCTTAATGAAAAACTGTTTTTT
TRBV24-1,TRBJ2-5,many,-,CATSEALSGETQYF,TGTGCCACCAGTGAGGCCCTATCCGGGGAGACCCAGTACTTC
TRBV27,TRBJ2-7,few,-,CASRQRPEGVTYF,TGTGCCAGCAGACAGAGACCGGAGGGGGTAACGTACTTC
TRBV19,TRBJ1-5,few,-,CASSIPGRAQPQHF,TGTGCCAGTAGTATCCCGGGGAGGGCACAGCCCCAGCATTTT
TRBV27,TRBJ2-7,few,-,CASSLAGAGSYEQYF,TGTGCCAGCAGTTTAGCGGGGGCAGGCTCCTACGAGCAGTACTTC
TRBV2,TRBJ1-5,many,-,CASSEAGGVGQPQHF,TGTGCCAGCAGTGAAGCTGGAGGTGTAGGGCAGCCCCAGCATTTT
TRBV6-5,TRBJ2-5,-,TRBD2,CASSYPPGTSGGELYF,TGTGCCAGCAGTTACCCTCCCGGGACTAGCGGGGGGGAGCTGTACTTC
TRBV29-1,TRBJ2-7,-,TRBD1,CSVPGQGAVEQYF,TGCAGCGTCCCGGGACAGGGGGCGGTCGAGCAGTACTTC
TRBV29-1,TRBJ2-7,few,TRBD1,CSVADRHYSYGQYF,TGCAGCGTCGCGGACAGGCACTATTCCTACGGGCAGTACTTC
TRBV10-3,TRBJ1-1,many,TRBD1,CAISDPGQGSYTEAFF,TGTGCCATCAGTGACCCCGGACAGGGATCGTACACTGAAGCTTTCTTT
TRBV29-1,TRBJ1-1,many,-,CSVETGTAGTEAFF,TGCAGCGTTGAAACGGGGACGGCGGGCACTGAAGCTTTCTTT
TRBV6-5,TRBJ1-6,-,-,CASSYQDSNSPLHF,TGTGCCAGCAGTTACCAAGACAGTAATTCACCCCTCCACTTT